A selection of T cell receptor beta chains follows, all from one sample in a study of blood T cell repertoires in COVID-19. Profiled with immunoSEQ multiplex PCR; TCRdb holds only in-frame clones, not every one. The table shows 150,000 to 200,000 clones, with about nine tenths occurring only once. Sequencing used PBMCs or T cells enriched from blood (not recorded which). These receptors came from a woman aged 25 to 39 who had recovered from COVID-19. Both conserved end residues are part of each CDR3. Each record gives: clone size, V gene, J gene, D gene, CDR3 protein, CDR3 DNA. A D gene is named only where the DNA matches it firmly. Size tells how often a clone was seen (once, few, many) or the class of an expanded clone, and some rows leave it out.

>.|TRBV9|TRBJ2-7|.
CASSVLDSQGVEQYF
TGTGCCAGCAGCGTATTGGATTCTCAGGGTGTCGAGCAGTACTTC
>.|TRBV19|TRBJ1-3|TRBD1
CATGTGGFGNTIYF
TGTGCCACCGGGACAGGAGGCTTTGGAAACACCATATATTTT
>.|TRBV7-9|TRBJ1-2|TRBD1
CASREDRGDGYTF
TGTGCCAGCAGGGAAGACAGGGGGGATGGCTACACCTTC
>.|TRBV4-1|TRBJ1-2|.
CASSQETVLNVNYGYTF
TGCGCCAGCAGCCAAGAAACAGTTCTGAATGTTAACTATGGCTACACCTTC
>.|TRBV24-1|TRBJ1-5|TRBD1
CATSDPDRDQPQHF
TGTGCCACCAGTGACCCCGACAGGGATCAGCCCCAGCATTTT
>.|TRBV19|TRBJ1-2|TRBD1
CASRDRGQDGYTF
TGTGCCAGTAGGGACAGGGGGCAAGATGGCTACACCTTC
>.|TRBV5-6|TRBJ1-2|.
CASSLGRVYGYTF
TGTGCCAGCAGCTTGGGCAGGGTCTATGGCTACACCTTC
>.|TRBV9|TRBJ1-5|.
CASSVDYIQPQHF
TGTGCCAGCAGCGTAGATTACATTCAGCCCCAGCATTTT
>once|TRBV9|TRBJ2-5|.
CASSGEGTGRLAGLQETQYF
TGTGCCAGCAGCGGAGAAGGGACAGGGAGACTAGCGGGTCTCCAAGAGACCCAGTACTTC
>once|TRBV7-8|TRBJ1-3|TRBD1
CASVPGQGNTIYF
TGTGCCAGCGTGCCGGGACAGGGAAACACCATATATTTT
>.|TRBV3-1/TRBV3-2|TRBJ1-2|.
CASSLGGGDYGYTF
TGTGCCAGCAGCCTCGGCGGGGGCGACTATGGCTACACCTTC
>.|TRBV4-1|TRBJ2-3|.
CASSQEPRGGTDTQYF
TGCGCCAGCAGCCAAGAACCCCGGGGAGGCACAGATACGCAGTATTTT
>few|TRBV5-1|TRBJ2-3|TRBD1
CASSLQGATDTQYF
TGCGCCAGCAGCTTACAGGGGGCCACAGATACGCAGTATTTT
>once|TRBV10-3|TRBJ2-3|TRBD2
CAISETSGLGTDTQYF
TGTGCCATCAGTGAGACTAGCGGGTTAGGCACAGATACGCAGTATTTT
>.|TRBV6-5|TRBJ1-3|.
CASSLQNPGNTIYF
TGTGCCAGCAGTTTACAGAATCCTGGAAACACCATATATTTT